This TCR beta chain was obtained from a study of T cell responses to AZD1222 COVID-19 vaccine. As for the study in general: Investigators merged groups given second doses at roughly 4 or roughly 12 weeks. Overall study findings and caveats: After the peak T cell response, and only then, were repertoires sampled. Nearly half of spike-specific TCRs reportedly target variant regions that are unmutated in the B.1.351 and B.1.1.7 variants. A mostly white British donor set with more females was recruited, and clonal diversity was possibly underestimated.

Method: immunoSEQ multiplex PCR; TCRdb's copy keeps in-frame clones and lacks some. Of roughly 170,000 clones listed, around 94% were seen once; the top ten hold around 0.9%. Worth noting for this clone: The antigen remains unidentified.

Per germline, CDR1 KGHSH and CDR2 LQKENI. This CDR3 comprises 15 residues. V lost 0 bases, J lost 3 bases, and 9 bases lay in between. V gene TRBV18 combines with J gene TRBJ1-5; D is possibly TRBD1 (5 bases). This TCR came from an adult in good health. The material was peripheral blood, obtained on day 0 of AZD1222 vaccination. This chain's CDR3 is CASSPPDGHNQPQHF. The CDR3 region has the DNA TGTGCCAGCTCACCACCCGACGGACACAATCAGCCCCAGCATTTT.